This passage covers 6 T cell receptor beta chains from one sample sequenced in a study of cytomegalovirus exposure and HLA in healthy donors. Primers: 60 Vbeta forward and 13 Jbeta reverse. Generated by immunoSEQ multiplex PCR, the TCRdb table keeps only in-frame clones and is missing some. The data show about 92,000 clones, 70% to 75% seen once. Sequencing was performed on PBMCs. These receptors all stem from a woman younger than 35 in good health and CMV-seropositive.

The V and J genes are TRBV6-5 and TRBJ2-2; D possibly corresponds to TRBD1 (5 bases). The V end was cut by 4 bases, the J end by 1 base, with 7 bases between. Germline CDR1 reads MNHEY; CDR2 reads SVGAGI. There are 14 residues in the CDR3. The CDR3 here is CASSFGQNTGELFF. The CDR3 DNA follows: TGTGCCAGCAGTTTCGGACAGAACACCGGGGAGCTGTTTTTT.

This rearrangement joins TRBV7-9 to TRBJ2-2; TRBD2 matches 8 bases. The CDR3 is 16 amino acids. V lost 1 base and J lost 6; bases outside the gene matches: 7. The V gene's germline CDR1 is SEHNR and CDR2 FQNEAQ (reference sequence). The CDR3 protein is CASSLVLGLEAGELFF. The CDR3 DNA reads TGTGCCAGCAGCTTAGTCCTGGGACTAGAGGCCGGGGAGCTGTTTTTT.

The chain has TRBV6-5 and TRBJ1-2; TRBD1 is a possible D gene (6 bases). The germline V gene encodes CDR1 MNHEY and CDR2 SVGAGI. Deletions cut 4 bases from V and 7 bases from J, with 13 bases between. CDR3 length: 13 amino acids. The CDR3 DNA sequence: TGTGCCAGCAGTTCGAGCAGGGGATCTGGCTACACCTTC. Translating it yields CASSSSRGSGYTF.

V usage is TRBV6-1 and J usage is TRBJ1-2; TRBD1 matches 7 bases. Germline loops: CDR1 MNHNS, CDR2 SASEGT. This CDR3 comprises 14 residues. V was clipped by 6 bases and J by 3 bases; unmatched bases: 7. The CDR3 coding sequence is TGTGCCAGCAGACTGACAGGGAGCGACTATGGCTACACCTTC. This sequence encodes CASRLTGSDYGYTF.

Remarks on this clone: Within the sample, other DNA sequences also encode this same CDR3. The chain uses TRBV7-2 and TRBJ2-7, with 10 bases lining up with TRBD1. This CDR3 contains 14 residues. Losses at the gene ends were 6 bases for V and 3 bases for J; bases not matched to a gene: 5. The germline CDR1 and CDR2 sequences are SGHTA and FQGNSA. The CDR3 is CASSSRTGGYEQYF. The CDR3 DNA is TGTGCCAGCAGTTCCAGGACAGGGGGCTACGAGCAGTACTTC.

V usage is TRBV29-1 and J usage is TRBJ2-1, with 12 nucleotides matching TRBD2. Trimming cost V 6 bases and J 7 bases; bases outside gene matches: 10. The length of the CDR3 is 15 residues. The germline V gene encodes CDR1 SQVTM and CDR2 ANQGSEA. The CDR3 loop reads CSVEGGLAGQNEQFF. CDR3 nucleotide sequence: TGCAGCGTCGAGGGCGGACTAGCGGGGCAGAATGAGCAGTTCTTC.